This T cell receptor beta chain was recovered during a study of blood T cell repertoires in COVID-19 (TCRdb year 2020). For the study in its entirety: The collaborator samples originated in the United States, Italy and Spain and spanned the acute and convalescent phases of COVID-19. Where HLA class I and class II types were available, the types were taken from metadata supplied by the sample provider, not from assay-based typing. Sample metadata almost always included a de-identified subject ID, COVID-19 status, age in years and sex. The repertoires were made available in a free public database intended to serve as a resource for research on the immune response to SARS-CoV-2. Subjects who had been exposed to COVID-19, were actively infected with it, or had recovered from it provided the deeply sampled blood TCRbeta repertoires that made up the dataset. The samples were drawn from the first 160 participants of the ongoing ImmuneRACE study and from 950 to 1,500 subjects provided by 6 global collaborators. The material from the prospective study consisted of cDNA or gDNA derived from T cells, B-cell-depleted T cells, or PBMCs.

The collaborating institutions used their own protocols to collect whole blood in K2EDTA tubes. Collaborator samples were shipped for TCRbeta analysis as frozen whole blood, isolated PBMCs, or DNA extracted from either sample type. TCRbeta CDR3 regions were amplified from genomic DNA by means of the immunoSEQ Assay, a bias-controlled multiplex PCR. On the authors' methods: Within the assay, amplification of reference gene primers was used to estimate how many nucleated cells each sample contained. Sequence reads were collapsed and filtered to measure the absolute abundance of every unique TCRbeta CDR3 rearrangement. For each sample, productive Simpson clonality was calculated as the square root of Simpson's diversity index across productive rearrangements. The table was pulled from immuneACCESS by TCRdb, which kept in-frame rearrangements only. Such tables lose some clones; where checked, under half of the loss comes from unresolved V genes, and the rest has no known cause. V and J calls and clone size are given by that table; D and trimming were obtained from the DNA. The sample yields hundreds of thousands of clones; around 90% were counted once. The top ten hold over 0.2% of the sample.

The CDR3 holds 16 amino acids from the cysteine to the phenylalanine. The sequence is cut down to CDR3 DNA, 48 bases in frame from base 1. Sequences LNHDA (CDR1) and SQIVND (CDR2) are obtained from the germline V gene (reference sequence). The V end loses 6 bases and the J end loses 0 bases, and a stretch of 12 bases separates them. For this clone: It lacks a known antigen. Per-base qualities were not stored, and no clone one base away is much larger.

What the authors observed across the whole study: The amount of clinical and demographic metadata varied by source and participant and was provided uncurated.

The sample was peripheral blood. This TCR was sampled from a woman under 30 with acute or convalescent COVID-19. In this chain, TRBV19 is recombined with TRBJ1-6; possibly the D gene is TRBD1, per 6 matching bases. The CDR3 protein is CASRPDSSSYNSPLHF. DNA sequence: TGTGCCAGTAGGCCGGACAGTAGCTCCTATAATTCACCCCTCCACTTT.